The 12 T cell receptor beta chains given below trace back to one sample, sequenced in a study of beta chain features in type 1 diabetes. The authors reverse transcribed all of the isolated RNA, so sequencing captured expressed TCRB transcripts. The method was immunoSEQ multiplex PCR; TCRdb's version includes in-frame clones alone and lacks a portion of them. The profile shows 250,000 to 350,000 clones, 14% of them singletons. Input material: central memory CD4+ T cells from blood. The receptors come from a man aged 25 to 40 in good health.

The chain joins TRBV11-2 to TRBJ1-1, with a possible D match to TRBD1 (5 bases). The CDR3 is made up of 15 amino acids. The V and J ends lost 6 bases and 9 bases respectively, with 23 bases between them. The germline V gene encodes CDR1 SGHAT and CDR2 FQNNGV. CDR3 nucleotides: TGTGCCAGCAGGGAATTAGGCGGGGCGCGGCCCCAAGCTTTCTTT. Its translation is CASRELGGARPQAFF.

There are a few counts of this clone. This chain links TRBV4-1 with TRBJ1-6; D remains ambiguous. CDR3 length: 18 amino acids. Germline CDR1 and CDR2: MGHRA and YSYEKL. Deletions cut 3 bases from V and 7 bases from J, with 22 bases between. CDR3 DNA: TGCGCCAGCAGCCATGGGTTAGCCCAAAGGCGGGTAAATTCACCCCTCCACTTT. It translates to CASSHGLAQRRVNSPLHF.

This clone showed up just a few times. The V gene is TRBV6-1, the J gene TRBJ2-3; TRBD2 might be the D (6 bases). The germline V gene encodes CDR1 MNHNS and CDR2 SASEGT. This CDR3 contains 15 residues. The V end was cut by 7 bases, the J end by 2 bases, with 16 bases between. In nucleotides, the CDR3 is TGTGCCAGCACTCCACGGAGGGGTGACACAGATACGCAGTATTTT. Its protein product is CASTPRRGDTDTQYF.

This clone was seen more than once but under ten times. The V call is TRBV7-3, the J call TRBJ2-2; the D gene is possibly TRBD2 (6 bases). V dropped 8 bases and J dropped 2 bases, with 12 bases sitting between them. This CDR3 has 14 amino acids. The germline CDR1 and CDR2 sequences are SGHTA and FQGTGA. The CDR3 DNA sequence: TGTGCCAGCGGGCTAGCGATAAACACCGGGGAGCTGTTTTTT. It is translated as CASGLAINTGELFF. The full variable domain, its missing parts supplied by reference TRBV7-3 and TRBJ2-2, is GAGVSQTPSNKVTEKGKYVELRCDPISGHTALYWYRQSLGQGPEFLIYFQGTGAADDSGLPNDRFFAVRPEGSVSTLKIQRTERGDSAVYLCASGLAINTGELFFGEGSRLTVL.

The gene calls are TRBV5-1 and TRBJ1-6; 9 bases fit TRBD1. Trimming removed 5 bases from V and 7 bases from J; junction bases left unmatched: 7. CDR3 length: 15 residues. Germline V gene sequence: CDR1 SGHRS, CDR2 YFSETQ. The chain's CDR3 is CASSTRTGENSPLHF. In DNA form, the CDR3 reads TGCGCCAGCAGTACCCGGACAGGGGAAAATTCACCCCTCCACTTT. The full variable domain, its missing parts supplied by reference TRBV5-1 and TRBJ1-6, is KAGVTQTPRYLIKTRGQQVTLSCSPISGHRSVSWYQQTPGQGLQFLFEYFSETQRNKGNFPGRFSGRQFSNSRSEMNVSTLELGDSALYLCASSTRTGENSPLHFGNGTRLTVT.

V and J are TRBV5-1 and TRBJ1-3; possibly TRBD1 for D (6 bases). Germline lookup yields CDR1 SGHRS and CDR2 YFSETQ. The V and J ends lost 8 bases and 1 base respectively, with 10 bases between them. CDR3 length equals 13 residues. CDR3 amino acids: CASSGESGNTIYF. The CDR3 DNA is TGCGCCAGTTCAGGGGAGTCTGGAAACACCATATATTTT.

The rearrangement joins TRBV15 to TRBJ1-4; maybe TRBD1 (5 bases). This CDR3 is 12 amino acids long. V lost 3 bases to trimming and J lost 10 bases, with 9 bases between them. Germline V CDR1 and CDR2: LNHNV, YYDKDF (reference sequence). The CDR3 here is CATSSRGGKLFF. DNA of the CDR3: TGTGCCACCAGCAGCCGCGGGGGAAAACTGTTTTTT.

The rearrangement joins TRBV5-8 to TRBJ2-3; D gene uncertain. The V and J ends lost 0 bases and 7 bases respectively, with 9 bases between them. This CDR3 comprises 13 residues. The V gene's germline CDR1 is SGHTS and CDR2 YDEGEE. CDR3 bases: TGTGCCAGCAGCTTGGGACCTCAGTATACGCAGTATTTT. It specifies CASSLGPQYTQYF.

The chain carries TRBV6-5 and TRBJ1-5; D ambiguous. The ends were cut back, 5 bases at V and 0 bases at J, with 11 bases in the middle. The CDR3 is 15 amino acids. Germline V lookup: CDR1 MNHEY, CDR2 SVGAGI. The CDR3 reads CASSRSTISNQPQHF. The CDR3 nucleotides are TGTGCCAGCAGTAGATCGACAATTAGCAATCAGCCCCAGCATTTT.

The chain's CDR3 is CASSYAQGGADTQYF. The DNA for the CDR3 is TGTGCCAGCAGCTACGCACAGGGAGGGGCAGATACGCAGTATTTT. The J gene is TRBJ2-3, the V gene TRBV28; maybe TRBD2 (7 bases). CDR3 length: 15 residues. V lost 6 bases and J 4 bases, leaving 17 bases between the germline ends. Germline loops: CDR1 MDHEN, CDR2 SYDVKM.

This clone was counted only a few times. The chain couples TRBV13 to TRBJ2-5, with TRBD2 matching 9 bases. The germline CDR1 and CDR2 sequences are PRHDT and FYEKMQ (reference sequence). The CDR3 spans 15 residues. J lost 5 bases, V lost 3 bases, and 7 bases had no gene match. The CDR3 DNA is TGTGCCAGCAGCTTGTGGACTAGCGATGCGGAGACCCAGTACTTC. Residues: CASSLWTSDAETQYF.

The table lists this clone with many counts. V gene TRBV27 combines with J gene TRBJ2-1, with 12 nucleotides matching TRBD2. Trimming at V came to 5 bases and at J to 4 bases, leaving 6 bases not matched to a gene. The V gene's germline CDR1 is MNHEY and CDR2 SMNVEV (reference sequence). The CDR3 spans 16 residues. The CDR3 nucleotides read TGTGCCAGCAGTCCCCTGACTAGCGGGAGATACAATGAGCAGTTCTTC. Amino acids: CASSPLTSGRYNEQFF.